The clone carrying this T cell receptor (beta chain) showed up just a few times. Its antigen is currently unknown. The same CDR3 is also encoded by other DNA sequences in this sample. The entry originates in a study of shared clonotypes between healthy human individuals. Study-level background: Three CD4 naive, three CD4 memory, two CD8 naive and one CD8 memory plate were used per donor. Overall study results and limits: Sorted-subset sequencing was shown by rarefaction to be incomplete despite large depth.

The assay was immunoSEQ multiplex PCR, and TCRdb's table has in-frame clones only and misses some. Here the sample spans 2,500,000 or so clones, approximately 92% being singletons. The receptor was isolated from a man younger than 35 in good health. The sequencing sample was made of naive CD4+ T cells sorted from blood. Specified subset: CD45RA+ positively selected.

The CDR3 nucleotides are TGTGCCAGCAGCTCGAACACTGAAGCTTTCTTT. Its protein is CASSSNTEAFF. The J gene is TRBJ1-1, the V gene TRBV7-9; D is uncertain. The V gene's germline CDR1 is SEHNR and CDR2 FQNEAQ (reference sequence). The CDR3 runs 11 residues. Trimming shortened V by 4 bases and J by 1 base, and 1 base separated the two germline ends.